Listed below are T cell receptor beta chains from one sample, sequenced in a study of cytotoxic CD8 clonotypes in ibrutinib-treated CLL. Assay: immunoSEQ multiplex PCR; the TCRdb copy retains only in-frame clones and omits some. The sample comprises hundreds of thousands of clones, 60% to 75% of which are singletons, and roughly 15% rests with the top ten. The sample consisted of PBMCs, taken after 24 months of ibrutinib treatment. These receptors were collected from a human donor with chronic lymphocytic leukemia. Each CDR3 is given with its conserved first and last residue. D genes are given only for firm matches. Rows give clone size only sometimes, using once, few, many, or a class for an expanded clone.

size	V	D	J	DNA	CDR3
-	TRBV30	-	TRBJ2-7	TGTGCCTGGAGTGGGCTAGGCTACGAGCAGTACTTC	CAWSGLGYEQYF
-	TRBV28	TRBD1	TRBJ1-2	TGTGCCAGCGAAACACAGGGGCCCTATGGCTACACCTTC	CASETQGPYGYTF
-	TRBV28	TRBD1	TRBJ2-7	TGTGCCAGCAGAGACAGGGGACTCTACGAGCAGTACTTC	CASRDRGLYEQYF
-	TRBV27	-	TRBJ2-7	TGTGCCAGCAGTTTGCTAGCGCACCTGAACGAGCAGTACTTC	CASSLLAHLNEQYF
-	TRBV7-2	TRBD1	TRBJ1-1	TGTGCCAGCAGCCCGCGACAGGGCTACACTGAAGCTTTCTTT	CASSPRQGYTEAFF
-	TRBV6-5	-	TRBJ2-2	TGTGCCAGTCGACTATGGAACACCGGGGAGCTGTTTTTT	CASRLWNTGELFF
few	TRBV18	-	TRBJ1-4	TGTGCCAGCTCACCAAGGGGAGAGGAAAAACTGTTTTTT	CASSPRGEEKLFF
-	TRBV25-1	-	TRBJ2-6	TGTGCCAGCAGTGACCGAACAGGGCTCCCTGGGGCCAACGTCCTGACTTTC	CASSDRTGLPGANVLTF
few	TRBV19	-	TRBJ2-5	TGTGCCAGTAGTCCAAGGACAGCGGGGACCCAGTACTTC	CASSPRTAGTQYF
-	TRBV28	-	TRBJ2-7	TGTGCCGTTAGGGGCTACGAGCAGTACTTC	CAVRGYEQYF
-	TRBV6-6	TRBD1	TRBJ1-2	TGTGCCAGCAGTACAGGGGGTGTAGGTGGCTACACCTTC	CASSTGGVGGYTF
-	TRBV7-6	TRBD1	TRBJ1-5	TGTGCCAGCAGCAGAACAGGGGGCATGGATCAGCCCCAGCATTTT	CASSRTGGMDQPQHF
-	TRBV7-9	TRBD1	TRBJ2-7	TGTGCCAGCAGCTTTCTATCCGGGACAGGGGACAGGAACGAGCAGTACTTC	CASSFLSGTGDRNEQYF
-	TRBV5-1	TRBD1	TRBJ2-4	TGCGCCAGCAGCCCCCGGGACAGAGCCAAAAACATTCAGTACTTC	CASSPRDRAKNIQYF
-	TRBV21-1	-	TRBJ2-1	TGTGCCAGCAGCTCCGCTCCAGACAATGAGCAGTTCTTC	CASSSAPDNEQFF
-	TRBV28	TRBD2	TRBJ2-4	TGTGCCAGCAGTCCTGGACTAGCTGGGGCCAAAAACATTCAGTACTTC	CASSPGLAGAKNIQYF
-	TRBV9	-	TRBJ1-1	TGTGCCAGCACTCTCGGCCCGGGACGGACTGAAGCTTTCTTT	CASTLGPGRTEAFF
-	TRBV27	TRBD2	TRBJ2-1	TGTGCCAGCACTGGGACTAGCGGGATTAGCTCCTACAATGAGCAGTTCTTC	CASTGTSGISSYNEQFF
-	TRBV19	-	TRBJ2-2	TGTGCCAGTAGTTCGGGGCAAGACACCGGGGAGCTGTTTTTT	CASSSGQDTGELFF
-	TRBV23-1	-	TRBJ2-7	TGCGCCAGCAGGGGCTCAGTGGGGCCAGAGAAGCGGAGCCGCCCCTACGAGCAGTACTTC	CASRGSVGPEKRSRPYEQYF
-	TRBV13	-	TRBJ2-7	TGTGCCAGCAGCCCCCCGGGGGCCTCCTCCTACGAGCAGTACTTC	CASSPPGASSYEQYF
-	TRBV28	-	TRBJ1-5	TGTGCCAGCAGTTTAGCCAGGTTGAATCAGCCCCAGCATTTT	CASSLARLNQPQHF
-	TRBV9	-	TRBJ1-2	TGTGCCAGCAGCGTAGGACAGGAAACTAACTATGGCTACACCTTC	CASSVGQETNYGYTF
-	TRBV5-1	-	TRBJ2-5	TGCGCCAGCAGCTACAGGGCGGTCGGAGTCCAGGAGACCCAGTACTTC	CASSYRAVGVQETQYF
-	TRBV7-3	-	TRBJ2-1	TGTGCCAGCAGCTTACCGGGGGCCGTAGCCAATGAGCAGTTCTTC	CASSLPGAVANEQFF
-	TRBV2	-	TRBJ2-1	TGTGCCAGCAGTGCAGAGGCCGGATCCTACAATGAGCAGTTCTTC	CASSAEAGSYNEQFF
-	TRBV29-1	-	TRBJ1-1	TGCAGCGTTGACAAATCGGACGGGAAATACACTGAAGCTTTCTTT	CSVDKSDGKYTEAFF
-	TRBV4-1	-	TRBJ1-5	TGCGCCAGCAGCCGGGGGGGACTTAAGGATCAGCCCCAGCATTTT	CASSRGGLKDQPQHF
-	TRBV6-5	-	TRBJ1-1	TGTGCCAGCAGTTACACCCCTGGGGCGGCTGAAGCTTTCTTT	CASSYTPGAAEAFF
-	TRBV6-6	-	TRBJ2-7	TGTGCCAGCAGTTACTCGAAGTGGGACACCTCCTACGAGCAGTACTTC	CASSYSKWDTSYEQYF
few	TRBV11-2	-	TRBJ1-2	TGTGCCAGCAGCCACCAGTATGGCTACACCTTC	CASSHQYGYTF
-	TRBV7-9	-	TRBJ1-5	TGTGCCAGCGGAACCTCAGACAGTAGCAATCAGCCCCAGCATTTT	CASGTSDSSNQPQHF
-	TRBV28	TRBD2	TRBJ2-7	TGTGCCAGCAGTTCCTCTTGGAGAAAGCGGGAGTCCTACGAGCAGTACTTC	CASSSSWRKRESYEQYF